This TCR beta chain was recorded in a study of blood T cell repertoires in COVID-19. For the study at large: Material from acute and convalescent COVID-19 was sourced from the United States, Italy and Spain. PBMCs, B-cell-depleted T cells, or T cells provided the cDNA or gDNA that made up the material.

Original processing notes: Estimation of nucleated cell counts was performed using reference gene primer amplification. The assay was immunoSEQ multiplex PCR, and TCRdb's table has in-frame clones only and misses some. V, J and clone size are those of that table, while D and trimming were read from the DNA. This table holds about 140,000 clones, approximately 89% found once. Sequenced: peripheral blood. The sequence derives from a human donor in a cohort sampled during active COVID-19.

The CDR3 protein is CASSWMGQGALEEKLFF. For the CDR3, the DNA is TGTGCCAGCAGTTGGATGGGACAGGGGGCTTTGGAGGAAAAACTGTTTTTT. The chain employs TRBV6-4 and TRBJ1-4; 12 bases map to TRBD1. The V segment lost 5 bases and the J segment 8 bases; nucleotides outside the gene matches: 12. The CDR3 consists of 17 residues. The germline CDR1 and CDR2 sequences are MRHNA and SNTAGT.